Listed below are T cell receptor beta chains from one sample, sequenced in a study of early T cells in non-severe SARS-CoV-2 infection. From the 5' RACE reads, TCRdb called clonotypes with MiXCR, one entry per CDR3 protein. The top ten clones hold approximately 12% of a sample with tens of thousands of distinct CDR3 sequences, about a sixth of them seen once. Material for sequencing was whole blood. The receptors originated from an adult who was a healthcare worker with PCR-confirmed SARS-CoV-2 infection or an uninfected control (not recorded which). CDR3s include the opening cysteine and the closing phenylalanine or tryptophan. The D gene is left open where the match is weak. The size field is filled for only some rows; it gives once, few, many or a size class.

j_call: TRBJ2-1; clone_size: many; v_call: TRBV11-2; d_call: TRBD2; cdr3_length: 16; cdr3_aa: CASSLFGLADYNEQFF; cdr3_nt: TGTGCCAGCAGCTTATTCGGACTAGCGGATTACAATGAGCAGTTCTTC
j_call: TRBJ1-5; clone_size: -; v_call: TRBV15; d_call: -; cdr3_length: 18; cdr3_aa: CATSRDPEGGDGNQPQHF; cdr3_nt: TGTGCCACCAGCAGAGACCCGGAAGGAGGGGATGGCAATCAGCCCCAGCATTTT
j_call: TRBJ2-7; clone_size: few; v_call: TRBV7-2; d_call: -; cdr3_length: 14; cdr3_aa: CASSLIFGPYEQYF; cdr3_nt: TGTGCCAGCAGTTTAATATTCGGCCCCTACGAGCAGTACTTC
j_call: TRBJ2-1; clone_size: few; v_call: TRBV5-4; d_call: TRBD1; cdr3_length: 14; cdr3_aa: CASSLRTGADEQFF; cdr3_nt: TGTGCCAGCAGCTTGCGGACAGGGGCAGATGAGCAGTTCTTC
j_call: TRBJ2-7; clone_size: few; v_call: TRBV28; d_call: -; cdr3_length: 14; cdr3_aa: CASSFRDGAYEQYF; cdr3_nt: TGTGCCAGCAGTTTCCGGGACGGGGCCTACGAGCAGTACTTC
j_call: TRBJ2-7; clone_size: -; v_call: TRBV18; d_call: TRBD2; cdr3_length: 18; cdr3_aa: CASSPQITASGRSYEQYF; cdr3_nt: TGTGCCAGCTCACCGCAAATCACAGCTAGCGGGAGGAGCTACGAGCAGTACTTC
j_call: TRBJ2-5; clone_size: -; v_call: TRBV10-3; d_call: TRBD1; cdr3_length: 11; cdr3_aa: CAIGQGETQYF; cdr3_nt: TGTGCCATCGGACAGGGAGAGACCCAGTACTTC
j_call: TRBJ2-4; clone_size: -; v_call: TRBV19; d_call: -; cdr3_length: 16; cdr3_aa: CASSIGVGIAKNIQYF; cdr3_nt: TGTGCCAGTAGTATAGGGGTGGGAATAGCCAAAAACATTCAGTACTTC
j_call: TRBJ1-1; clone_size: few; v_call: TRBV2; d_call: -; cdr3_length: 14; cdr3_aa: CASRMGGGNTEAFF; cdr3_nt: TGTGCCAGCAGGATGGGAGGGGGGAACACTGAAGCTTTCTTT
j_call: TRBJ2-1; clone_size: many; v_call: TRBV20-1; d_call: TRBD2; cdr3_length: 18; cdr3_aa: CSARSRGLAGSSYNEQFF; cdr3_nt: TGCAGTGCTAGATCTCGGGGACTAGCGGGATCATCCTACAATGAGCAGTTCTTC
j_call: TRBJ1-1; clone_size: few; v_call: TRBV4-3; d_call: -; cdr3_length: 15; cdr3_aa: CASSRNDRSNSEAFF; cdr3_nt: TGCGCCAGCAGCCGGAATGACAGGTCCAATTCGGAAGCTTTCTTT
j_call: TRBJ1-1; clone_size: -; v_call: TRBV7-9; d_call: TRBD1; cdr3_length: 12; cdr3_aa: CASSLPGTAAFF; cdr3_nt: TGTGCCAGCAGCTTACCTGGGACAGCTGCTTTCTTT
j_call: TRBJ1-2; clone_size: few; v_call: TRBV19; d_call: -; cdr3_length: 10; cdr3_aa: CASSISGYTF; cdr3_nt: TGTGCCAGTAGTATTAGTGGCTACACCTTC
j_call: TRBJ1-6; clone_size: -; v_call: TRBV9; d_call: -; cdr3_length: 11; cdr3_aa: CASSEHSPLHF; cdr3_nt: TGTGCCAGCAGCGAACACTCACCCCTCCACTTT
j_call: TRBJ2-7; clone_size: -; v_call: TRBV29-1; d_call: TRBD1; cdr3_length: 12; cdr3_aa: CSVRLQGNEQYF; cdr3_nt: TGCAGCGTTCGTCTACAGGGGAACGAGCAGTACTTC
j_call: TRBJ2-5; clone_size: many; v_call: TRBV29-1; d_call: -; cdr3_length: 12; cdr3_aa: CSVGENGETQYF; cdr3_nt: TGCAGCGTTGGAGAAAACGGAGAGACCCAGTACTTC
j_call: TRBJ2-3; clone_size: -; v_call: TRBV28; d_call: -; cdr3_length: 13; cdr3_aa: CAALATNTDTQYF; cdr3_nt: TGTGCCGCTCTGGCCACGAACACAGATACGCAGTATTTT
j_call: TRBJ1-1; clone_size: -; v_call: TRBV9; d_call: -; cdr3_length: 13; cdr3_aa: CASSGASPHGAFF; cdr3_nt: TGTGCCAGCAGCGGCGCGAGTCCGCATGGAGCTTTCTTT
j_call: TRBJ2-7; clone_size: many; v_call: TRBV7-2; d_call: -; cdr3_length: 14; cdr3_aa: CASSLGLAIFEQYF; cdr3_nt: TGTGCCAGCAGCTTAGGTTTAGCGATTTTCGAGCAGTACTTC
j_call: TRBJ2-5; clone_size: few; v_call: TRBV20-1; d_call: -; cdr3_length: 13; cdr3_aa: CSASFRERETQYF; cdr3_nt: TGCAGTGCTAGTTTCCGGGAGAGAGAGACCCAGTACTTC
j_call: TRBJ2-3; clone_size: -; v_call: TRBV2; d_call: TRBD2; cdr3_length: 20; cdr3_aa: CASLGGLRTSAISLTDTQYF; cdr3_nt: TGTGCCAGTCTGGGGGGACTCAGGACTAGCGCCATCTCCCTCACAGATACGCAGTATTTT
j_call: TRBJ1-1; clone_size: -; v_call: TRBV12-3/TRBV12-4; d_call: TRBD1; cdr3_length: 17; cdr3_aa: CASSSPRDRAVNTEAFF; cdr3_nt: TGTGCCAGCAGTTCCCCCCGGGACAGGGCGGTGAACACTGAAGCTTTCTTT
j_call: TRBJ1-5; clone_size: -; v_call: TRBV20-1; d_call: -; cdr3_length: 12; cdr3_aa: CSARQGHQPQHF; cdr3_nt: TGCAGTGCTAGACAGGGGCATCAGCCCCAGCATTTT
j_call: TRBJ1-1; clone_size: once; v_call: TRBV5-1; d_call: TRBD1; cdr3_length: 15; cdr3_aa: CASSSSTGVNTEAFF; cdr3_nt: TGCGCCAGCAGCTCTTCTACAGGGGTGAACACTGAAGCTTTCTTT
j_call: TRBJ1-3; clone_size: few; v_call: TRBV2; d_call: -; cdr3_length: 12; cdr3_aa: CAQAVSGNTIYF; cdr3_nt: TGTGCCCAGGCCGTTTCTGGAAACACCATATATTTT
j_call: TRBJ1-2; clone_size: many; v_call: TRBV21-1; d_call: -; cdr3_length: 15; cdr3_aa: CASSKRAATNYGYTF; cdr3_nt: TGTGCCAGCAGCAAAAGGGCAGCTACTAACTATGGCTACACCTTC
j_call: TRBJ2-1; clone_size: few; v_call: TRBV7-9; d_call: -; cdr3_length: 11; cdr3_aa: CASSLGDEQFF; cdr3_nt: TGTGCCAGCAGCCTTGGGGATGAGCAGTTCTTC
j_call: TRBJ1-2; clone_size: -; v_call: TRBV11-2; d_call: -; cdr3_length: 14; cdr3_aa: CASSLRGGPYGYTF; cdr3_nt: TGTGCCAGCAGTCTCCGGGGGGGTCCCTATGGCTACACCTTC
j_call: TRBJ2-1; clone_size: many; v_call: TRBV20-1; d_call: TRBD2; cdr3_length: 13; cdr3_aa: CSAGLAAYNEQFF; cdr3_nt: TGCAGTGCAGGACTAGCAGCATACAATGAGCAGTTCTTC
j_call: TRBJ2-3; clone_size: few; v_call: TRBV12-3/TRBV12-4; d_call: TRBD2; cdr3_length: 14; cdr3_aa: CASSFSGGTDTQYF; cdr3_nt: TGTGCCAGCAGTTTCAGCGGGGGCACAGATACGCAGTATTTT
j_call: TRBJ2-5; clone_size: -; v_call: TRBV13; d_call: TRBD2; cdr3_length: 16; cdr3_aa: CASSLRISGRGETQYF; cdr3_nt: TGTGCCAGCAGCTTAAGAATTAGCGGGAGGGGAGAGACCCAGTACTTC
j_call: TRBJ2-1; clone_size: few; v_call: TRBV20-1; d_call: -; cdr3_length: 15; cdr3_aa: CSARDERQRGIEQFF; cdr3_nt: TGCAGTGCTAGAGATGAAAGACAGCGAGGGATTGAGCAGTTCTTC
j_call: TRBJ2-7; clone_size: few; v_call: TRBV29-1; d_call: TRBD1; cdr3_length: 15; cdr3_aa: CSVEVPDRNVYEQYF; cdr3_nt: TGCAGCGTTGAAGTTCCGGACAGGAACGTTTACGAGCAGTACTTC
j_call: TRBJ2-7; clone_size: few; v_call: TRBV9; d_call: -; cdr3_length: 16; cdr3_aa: CASSTQPRQGPYEQYF; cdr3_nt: TGTGCCAGCAGCACCCAGCCCCGGCAGGGTCCCTACGAGCAGTACTTC
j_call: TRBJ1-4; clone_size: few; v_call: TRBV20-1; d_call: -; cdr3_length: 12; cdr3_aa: CSARDINEKLFF; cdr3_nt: TGCAGTGCTAGGGACATTAATGAAAAACTGTTTTTT